The sequence of this TCR beta chain was determined in a study of cytomegalovirus exposure and HLA in healthy donors. Study-wide results and limits: When analyzed later, a missense DCLRE1C variant was found to be linked to TCR beta V- and J-gene trimming.

The germline V gene has CDR1 SGHTA and CDR2 FQGNSA. The ends were cut back, 6 bases at V and 0 bases at J, with 21 bases in the middle. This CDR3 is built from 18 residues. In the case of this clone: Its antigen is not identified.

Those who donated were healthy bone marrow donors. Both 60 Vbeta primers and 13 Jbeta primers went into the PCR. Here immunoSEQ multiplex PCR was the method, and the copy in TCRdb shows in-frame clones only, minus some. This sample yields under 130,000 clones, of which roughly 80% are seen a single time; approximately 5.3% belongs to the top ten. Sequenced: PBMCs. The rearrangement links TRBV7-2 to TRBJ1-3, with D perhaps matching TRBD1 (6 bases). The receptor was isolated from a female donor in good health and CMV-seropositive. The CDR3 loop reads CASSSTLLGHSSGNTIYF. The CDR3 nucleotides read TGTGCCAGCAGTTCCACCCTCTTGGGACACAGCTCTGGAAACACCATATATTTT. The full variable domain, completed using reference TRBV7-2 and TRBJ1-3, is GAGVSQSPSNKVTEKGKDVELRCDPISGHTALYWYRQSLGQGLEFLIYFQGNSAPDKSGLPSDRFSAERTGGSVSTLTIQRTQQEDSAVYLCASSSTLLGHSSGNTIYFGEGSWLTVV.